This T cell receptor beta chain was sequenced for a study of blood T cell repertoires in COVID-19. Study summary: T cells, B-cell-depleted T cells, or PBMCs supplied cDNA or gDNA.

The V gene end was trimmed by 2 bases and the J gene end by 1 base; junction bases not matched to a gene: 5. This CDR3 spans 16 amino acids. In germline, CDR1 is SGHRS, CDR2 YFSETQ. Clones were sequenced by immunoSEQ multiplex PCR, and TCRdb holds only the in-frame ones, with some missing. The sample contains some 240,000 clones, approximately 83% of which appear only once. The source is a woman aged 40 to 49 with acute COVID-19. The rearrangement uses TRBV5-1 and TRBJ2-2, with 7 nucleotides matching TRBD1. The sample consisted of PBMCs or T cells enriched from blood (not recorded which). The CDR3 nucleotides are TGCGCCAGCAGCTTCACCGGGACAGTGAACACCGGGGAGCTGTTTTTT. Protein sequence: CASSFTGTVNTGELFF.